The present TCR beta chain was sequenced within a study of regulatory T cells in long-lasting Graves disease. The CDR3 consists of 15 residues. Trimming shortened V by 2 bases and J by 2 bases, and 10 bases separated the two germline ends. Study-wide findings and caveats: Analyses excluded thyroid tissue, covering peripheral blood alone.

The sample's time point: newly diagnosed GD, antithyroid drugs for less than 3 months. Extracted PBMC RNA gave rise to the TCR library. This clonotype was recorded many times. Antigen specificity is unknown. HTBI primers from iRepertoire and Arm-PCR of CDR3 regions yielded the TCR beta libraries. The authors' processing: The samples yielded 50 to 80 TRBV and around 15 TRBJ segments. TCRdb re-analysed the multiplex PCR reads in MiXCR, keeping a single row per CDR3 protein. What appears here as the V and J calls and clone size reflects TCRdb's work, not the paper's. This table has approximately 400,000 distinct CDR3 sequences, approximately 10% appearing once. In addition, the sample was reused for a study of T cells in Graves' hyperthyroidism and ophthalmopathy. From that report: For the diagnoses, clinical symptoms, serum thyroxine and TRAb, thyroid ultrasound and orbital computed tomography were used. Most thyroid clonotypes expanded above 0.001 were also detected in blood.

The specimen comprised peripheral blood mononuclear cells (PBMCs), sampled at new diagnosis, from a patient treated with antithyroid drugs. The rearrangement joins TRBV12-3 or TRBV12-4 to TRBJ2-1; D is uncertain. The clonotype was recovered from a woman younger than 30 with Graves disease. The CDR3 sequence: CASSLSGPAYNEQFF. The CDR3 DNA is TGTGCCAGCAGTTTATCCGGGCCTGCCTACAATGAGCAGTTCTTC.